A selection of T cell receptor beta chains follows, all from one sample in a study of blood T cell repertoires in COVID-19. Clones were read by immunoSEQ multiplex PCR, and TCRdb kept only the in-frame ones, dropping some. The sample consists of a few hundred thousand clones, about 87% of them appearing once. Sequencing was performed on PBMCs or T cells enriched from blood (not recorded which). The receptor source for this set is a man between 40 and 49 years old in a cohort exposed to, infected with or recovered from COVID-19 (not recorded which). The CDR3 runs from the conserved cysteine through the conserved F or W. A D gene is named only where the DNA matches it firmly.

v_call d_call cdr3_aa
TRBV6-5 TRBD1 CASSYSRQGIYEQYF
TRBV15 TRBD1 CATSTLTGEFGYTF
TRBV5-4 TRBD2 CASSLPTSGRGTGELFF
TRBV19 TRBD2 CASGGTSGRTDFYNEQFF
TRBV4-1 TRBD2 CASSREGYNEQFF
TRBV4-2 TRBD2 CASSRGLAGKNYEQYF
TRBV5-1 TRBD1 CASSLPGQGVPEAFF
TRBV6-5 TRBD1 CASSSPQGMYGYTF
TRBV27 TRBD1 CASSSGQGAGELFF
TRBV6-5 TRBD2 CASRQLAGFTDTQYF
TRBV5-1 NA CARTLAGEINEQFF
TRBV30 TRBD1 CAWSETPGQGRYNSPLHF
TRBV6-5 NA CASSSNRATEAFF
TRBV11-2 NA CASSSQGPVAGELFF
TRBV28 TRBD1 CASSSDRGPRTEAFF
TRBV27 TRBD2 CASWAGGYSGELFF
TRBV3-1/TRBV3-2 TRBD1 CASSQHGTVGNTIYF
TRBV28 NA CASSLVPTQGGGNTIYF
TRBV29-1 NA CSVTRIGPGNTIYF
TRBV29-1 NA CSVAPAGLDETQYF
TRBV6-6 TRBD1 CASSNTGQGGYEQYF
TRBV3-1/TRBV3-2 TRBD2 CASSQGLLAGGPAGELFF
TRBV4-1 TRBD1 CASSHRQGISSSPLHF
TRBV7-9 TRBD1 CASSLGQGNIQPQHF
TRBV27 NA CASSLSLAPDTQYF
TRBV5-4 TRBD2 CASSLVSSGSTNYNEQFF
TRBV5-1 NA CASSLAGTSQETQYF
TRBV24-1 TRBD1 CATSDRRTGYEQYF
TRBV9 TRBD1 CASSVRDRGPGELFF
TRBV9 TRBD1 CASSLGTGVETQYF
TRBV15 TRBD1 CATSDRDRGLGANVLTF
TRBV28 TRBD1 CATSVGQEYEQYF
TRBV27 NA CASSSPLRGKVYEQYF
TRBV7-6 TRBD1 CASSPQGPTYNEQFF
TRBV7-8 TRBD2 CASSLALAGTGELFF
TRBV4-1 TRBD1 CASSPLGQGKVTGELFF
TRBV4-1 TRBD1 CASSPGQTYEQYF
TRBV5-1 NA CASSFGPGGNTEAFF
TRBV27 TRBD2 CASRPGLAGGRGSYEQYF
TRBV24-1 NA CATSDPGANEKLFF
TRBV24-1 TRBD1 CATAGGQGVAGELFF
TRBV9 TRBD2 CASSASGRPQETQYF
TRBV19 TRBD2 CASSPGLPTYNEQFF
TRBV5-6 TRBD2 CASSLVRLAGVNEQFF